The T cell receptor (beta chain) under discussion was sequenced for a study of siplizumab effects on memory and regulatory T cells. In the case of this clone: Its antigen is not known. Additional DNA sequences in this sample encode the identical CDR3.

Generated by immunoSEQ multiplex PCR, the TCRdb table keeps only in-frame clones and is missing some. The sample carries 100,000 or so clones, roughly 94% recorded once. This CDR3 has 14 residues. Trimming shortened V by 1 base and J by 0 bases, and 6 bases separated the two germline ends. From germline, CDR1 is SGHRS and CDR2 YFSETQ. Findings and caveats of the study: Alloreactive sequences traceable to unstimulated CD4+ memory cells were significantly reduced by siplizumab. Unstimulated naive T cells seemed to show more diversity than memory cells did, and they also seemed to be among the major contributors to the alloresponse.

Sequenced: non-Treg CD4+ T cells sorted from blood. The chain uses TRBV5-1 and TRBJ2-3; D gene uncertain. The receptor was derived from a human donor in good health. DNA of the CDR3: TGCGCCAGCAGCTTGAGTGCTAGCACAGATACGCAGTATTTT. It encodes CASSLSASTDTQYF. Together with reference TRBV5-1 and TRBJ2-3, the CDR3 gives the full variable domain: KAGVTQTPRYLIKTRGQQVTLSCSPISGHRSVSWYQQTPGQGLQFLFEYFSETQRNKGNFPGRFSGRQFSNSRSEMNVSTLELGDSALYLCASSLSASTDTQYFGPGTRLTVL.